This TCR beta chain emerged from a study of human T cells and chemical hapten exposure. In the library, unique molecular identifiers were attached to individual cDNA molecules. TCRdb recomputed calls from the RACE reads with MiXCR, one row per CDR3 protein. The sample records 85,000 to 100,000 distinct CDR3 sequences, 25% to 35% being singletons. CDR3 length: 14 residues. V shed 6 bases and J shed 2 bases, with 13 bases lying between them. Germline CDR1 reads SGHDT; CDR2 reads YYEEEE. Time point noted: patch test 3, about 24 weeks after DPC sensitization. Documented treatment: therapeutic diphenylcyclopropenone sensitization with weekly scalp DPC. The authors' total RNA extraction used unfractionated whole blood. Study-wide points: Compared with pre-sensitization or healthy control sets, expanded TCRs clustered more. Donor immune responses may differ from healthy people's, since all donors had alopecia.

This clonotype was counted between two and nine times. Its antigen is not known. The chain recombines TRBV5-6 with TRBJ2-3; maybe TRBD2 (5 bases). This receptor was obtained from a middle-aged man with alopecia areata. Some clones in this sample may be carry-over from other donors' samples. The source material was whole blood, sampled in connection with sensitization to the hapten diphenylcyclopropenone (DPC). CDR3 sequence (DNA): TGTGCCAGCAAAGCACGGGGATACACAGATACGCAGTATTTT. It yields the protein CASKARGYTDTQYF.